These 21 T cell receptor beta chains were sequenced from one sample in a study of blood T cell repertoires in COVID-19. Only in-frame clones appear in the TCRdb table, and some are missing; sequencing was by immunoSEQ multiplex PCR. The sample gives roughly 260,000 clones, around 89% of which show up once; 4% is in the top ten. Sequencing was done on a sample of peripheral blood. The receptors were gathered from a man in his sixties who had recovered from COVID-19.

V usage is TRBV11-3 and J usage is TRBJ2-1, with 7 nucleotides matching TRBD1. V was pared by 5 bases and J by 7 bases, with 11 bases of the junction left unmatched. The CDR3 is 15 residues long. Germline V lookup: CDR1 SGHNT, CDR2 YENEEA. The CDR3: CASSGNRGIGNEQFF. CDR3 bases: TGTGCCAGCAGCGGGAACAGGGGTATTGGGAATGAGCAGTTCTTC.

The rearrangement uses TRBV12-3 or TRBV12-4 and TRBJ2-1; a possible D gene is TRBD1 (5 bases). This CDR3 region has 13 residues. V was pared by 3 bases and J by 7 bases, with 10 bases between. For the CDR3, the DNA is TGTGCCAGCAGTTTCCGGCACAGGAATGAGCAGTTCTTC. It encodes CASSFRHRNEQFF.

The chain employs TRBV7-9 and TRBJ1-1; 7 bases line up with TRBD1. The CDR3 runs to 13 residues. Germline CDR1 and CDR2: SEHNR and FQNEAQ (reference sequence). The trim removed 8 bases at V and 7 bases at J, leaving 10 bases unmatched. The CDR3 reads CASGNNRGGEAFF. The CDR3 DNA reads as TGTGCCAGCGGAAATAACAGGGGCGGTGAAGCTTTCTTT. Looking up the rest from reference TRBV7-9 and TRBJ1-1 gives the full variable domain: DTGVSQNPRHKITKRGQNVTFRCDPISEHNRLYWYRQTLGQGPEFLTYFQNEAQLEKSRLLSDRFSAERPKGSFSTLEIQRTEQGDSAMYLCASGNNRGGEAFFGQGTRLTVV.

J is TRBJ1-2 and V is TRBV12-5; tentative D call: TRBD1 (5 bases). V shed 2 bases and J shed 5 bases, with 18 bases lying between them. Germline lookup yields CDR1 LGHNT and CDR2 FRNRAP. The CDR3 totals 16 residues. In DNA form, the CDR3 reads TGTGCTAGTGGTTTGCTACATGGCAGGGACTCGTATGGCTACACCTTC. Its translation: CASGLLHGRDSYGYTF.

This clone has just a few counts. In nucleotides, the CDR3 is TGTGCCAGCAGCTTGGGGGGGCCGAGGGAGCAGTACTTC. It is translated as CASSLGGPREQYF. The chain has TRBV11-2 and TRBJ2-7; possible D gene TRBD2, 7 bases. CDR3 length: 13 amino acids. Germline V gene data show CDR1 as SGHAT and CDR2 as FQNNGV. Between the trimmed V and J ends, which lost 3 bases and 7 bases, there was a span of 13 bases.

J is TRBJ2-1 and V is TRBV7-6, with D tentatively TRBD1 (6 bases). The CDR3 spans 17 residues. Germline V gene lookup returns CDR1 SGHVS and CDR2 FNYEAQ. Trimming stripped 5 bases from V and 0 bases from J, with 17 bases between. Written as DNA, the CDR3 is TGTGCCAGCAGCAGTCGGACGGGGACACGCTCCTACAATGAGCAGTTCTTC. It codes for CASSSRTGTRSYNEQFF.

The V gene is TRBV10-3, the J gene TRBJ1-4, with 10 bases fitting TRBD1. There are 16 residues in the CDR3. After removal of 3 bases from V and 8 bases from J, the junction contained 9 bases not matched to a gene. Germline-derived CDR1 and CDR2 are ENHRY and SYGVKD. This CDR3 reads CAISDLDRGPGEKLFF. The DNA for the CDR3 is TGTGCCATCAGTGACCTTGACAGGGGGCCCGGGGAAAAACTGTTTTTT.

The DNA of the CDR3 is TGTGCCAGCAGCCGGGCGGGTCCCTACGAGCAGTACTTC. It translates to CASSRAGPYEQYF. The chain joins TRBV3-1 (or the pseudogene TRBV3-2) to TRBJ2-7, with D possibly TRBD2 on 5 matching bases. The CDR3 consists of 13 residues. Per the germline V gene, CDR1 is LGHDT and CDR2 is YNNKEL (reference sequence). V was clipped by 4 bases and J by 2 bases, with 9 bases between them.

The CDR3 loop is CAWSDGSLPADTQYF. CDR3 DNA sequence: TGTGCCTGGAGTGACGGTAGTCTCCCTGCAGATACGCAGTATTTT. J is TRBJ2-3 and V is TRBV30; D gene uncertain. Germline V gene sequence: CDR1 GTSNPN, CDR2 SVGIG (reference sequence). This CDR3 has 15 amino acids. V was cut by 1 base and J by 4 bases, with 15 bases left in between.

In DNA form, the CDR3 reads TGTGCCAGCAGCGTTGGGCAGTTTGGGGAGACCCAGTACTTC. Translating gives CASSVGQFGETQYF. This chain uses TRBV9 with TRBJ2-5, with D unresolved. This CDR3 comprises 14 residues. Germline CDR1 is SGDLS and CDR2 is YYNGEE. V lost 2 bases to trimming and J lost 5 bases, with 13 bases between them.

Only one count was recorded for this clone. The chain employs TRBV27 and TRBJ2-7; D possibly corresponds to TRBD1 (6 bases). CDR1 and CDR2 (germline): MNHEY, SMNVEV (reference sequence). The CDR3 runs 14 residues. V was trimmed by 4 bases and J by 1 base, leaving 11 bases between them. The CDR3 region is CASSYDRFSYEQYF. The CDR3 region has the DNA TGTGCCAGCAGTTACGACAGGTTTTCCTACGAGCAGTACTTC.

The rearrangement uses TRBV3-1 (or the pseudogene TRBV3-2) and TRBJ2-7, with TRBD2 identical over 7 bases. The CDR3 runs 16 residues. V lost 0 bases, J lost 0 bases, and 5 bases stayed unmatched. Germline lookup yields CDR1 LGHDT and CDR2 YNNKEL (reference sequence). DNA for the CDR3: TGTGCCAGCAGCCAAGATGGAGCGGGGAGCTCCTACGAGCAGTACTTC. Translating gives CASSQDGAGSSYEQYF.

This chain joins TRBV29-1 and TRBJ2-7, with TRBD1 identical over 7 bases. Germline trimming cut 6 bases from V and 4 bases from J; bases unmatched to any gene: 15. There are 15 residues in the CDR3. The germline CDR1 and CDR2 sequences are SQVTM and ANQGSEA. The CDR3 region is CSVSGTEGFSYEQYF. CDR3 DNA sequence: TGCAGCGTGTCAGGGACAGAGGGATTTAGTTACGAGCAGTACTTC.

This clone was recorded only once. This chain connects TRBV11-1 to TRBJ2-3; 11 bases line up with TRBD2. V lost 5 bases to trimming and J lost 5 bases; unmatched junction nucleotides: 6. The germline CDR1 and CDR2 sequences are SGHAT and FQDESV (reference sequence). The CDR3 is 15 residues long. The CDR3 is CASSRLAGNRDTQYF. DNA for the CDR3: TGTGCCAGCAGCCGACTAGCGGGAAACCGAGATACGCAGTATTTT.

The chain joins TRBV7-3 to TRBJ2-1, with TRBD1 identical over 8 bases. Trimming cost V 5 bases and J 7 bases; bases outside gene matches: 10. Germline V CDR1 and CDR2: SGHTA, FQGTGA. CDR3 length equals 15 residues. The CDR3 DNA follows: TGTGCCAGCAGCAGATTCGGGACAGGAGAAAATGAGCAGTTCTTC. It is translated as CASSRFGTGENEQFF.

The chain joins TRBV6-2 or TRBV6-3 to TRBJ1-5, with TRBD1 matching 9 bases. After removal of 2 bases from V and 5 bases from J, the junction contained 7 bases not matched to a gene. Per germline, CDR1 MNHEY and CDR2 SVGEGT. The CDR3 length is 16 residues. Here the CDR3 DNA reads TGTGCCAGCAGTTACACGGGACAGGGTCAGTATCAGCCCCAGCATTTT. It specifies CASSYTGQGQYQPQHF.

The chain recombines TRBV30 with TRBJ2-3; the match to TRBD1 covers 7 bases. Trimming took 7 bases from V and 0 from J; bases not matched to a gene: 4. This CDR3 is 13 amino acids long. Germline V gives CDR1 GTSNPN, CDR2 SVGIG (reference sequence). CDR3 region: CASWDRSTDTQYF. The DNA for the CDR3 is TGTGCCTCGTGGGACAGAAGCACAGATACGCAGTATTTT.

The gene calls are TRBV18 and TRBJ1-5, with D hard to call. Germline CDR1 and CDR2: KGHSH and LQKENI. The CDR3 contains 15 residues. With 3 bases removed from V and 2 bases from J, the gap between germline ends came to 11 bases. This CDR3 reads CASSPPELGNQPQHF. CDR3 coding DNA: TGTGCCAGCTCACCTCCTGAGCTGGGCAATCAGCCCCAGCATTTT.

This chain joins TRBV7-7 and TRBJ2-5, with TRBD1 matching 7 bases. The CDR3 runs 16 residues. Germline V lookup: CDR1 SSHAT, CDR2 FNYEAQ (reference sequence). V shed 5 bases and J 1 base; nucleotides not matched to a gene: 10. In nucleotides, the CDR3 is TGTGCCAGCAGCCGCACAGGGGACCCCACCCAAGAGACCCAGTACTTC. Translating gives CASSRTGDPTQETQYF.

CDR3 sequence (DNA): TGTGCCAGCAGTGAACAGGGGGAACTTTACGAGCAGTACTTC. Its protein is CASSEQGELYEQYF. The chain uses TRBV2 and TRBJ2-7; 7 bases agree with TRBD1. Germline-derived CDR1 and CDR2 are SNHLY and FYNNEI. This CDR3 is 14 amino acids long. V was pared by 2 bases and J by 4 bases, with 5 bases of the junction left unmatched.

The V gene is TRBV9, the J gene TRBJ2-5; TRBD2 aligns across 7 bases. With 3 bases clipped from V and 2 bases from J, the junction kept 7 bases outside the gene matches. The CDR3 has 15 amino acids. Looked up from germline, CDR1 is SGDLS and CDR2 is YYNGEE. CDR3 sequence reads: CASSERGGLQETQYF. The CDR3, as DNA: TGTGCCAGCAGCGAGCGGGGTGGACTACAAGAGACCCAGTACTTC.